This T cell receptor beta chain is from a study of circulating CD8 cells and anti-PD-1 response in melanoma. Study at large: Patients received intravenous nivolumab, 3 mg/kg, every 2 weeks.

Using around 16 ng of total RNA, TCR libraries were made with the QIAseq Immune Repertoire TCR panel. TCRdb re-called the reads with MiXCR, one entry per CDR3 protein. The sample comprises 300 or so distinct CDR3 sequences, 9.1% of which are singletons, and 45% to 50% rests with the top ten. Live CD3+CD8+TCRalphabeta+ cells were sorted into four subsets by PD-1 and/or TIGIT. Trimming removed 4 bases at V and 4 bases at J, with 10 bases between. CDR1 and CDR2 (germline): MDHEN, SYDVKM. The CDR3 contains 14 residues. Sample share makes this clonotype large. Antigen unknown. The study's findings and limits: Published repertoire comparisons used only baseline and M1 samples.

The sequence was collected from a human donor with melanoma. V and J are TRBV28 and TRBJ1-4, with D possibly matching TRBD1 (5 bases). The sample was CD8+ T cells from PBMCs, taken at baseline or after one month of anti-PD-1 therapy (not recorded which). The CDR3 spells CASSSTGDNEKLFF. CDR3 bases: TGTGCCAGCAGTTCCACAGGCGATAATGAAAAACTGTTTTTT.